This TCR beta chain was recovered during a study of blood T cells in healthy people across ages. The CDR3 consists of 11 residues. Trimming stripped 7 bases from V and 8 bases from J, with 10 bases between. Then a second PCR, running about 6 to 12 cycles, was carried out with a sample-barcoded 5' primer and a J-beta primer mix. Every molecule of cDNA carried a tag from a template-switch adaptor with 12 random nucleotides. Sequencing recovered at least 2.5 million CDR3-containing paired-end reads from each sample. Each CDR3 protein is one row after TCRdb ran MiXCR on the 5' RACE reads. The sample carries fewer than 950,000 distinct CDR3 sequences, roughly 34% recorded once. This clonotype appeared a few times. Its antigen is currently unknown. Broader study findings: Expanded clonotype shifts may have been confounded, as the donors had an unknown CMV status.

Input material: blood. J is TRBJ2-3 and V is TRBV12-3 or TRBV12-4, with D possibly TRBD2 on 6 matching bases. This clonotype was obtained from a man aged 18 to 35 in good health. CDR3 amino acids: CASIRRGTQYF. CDR3 DNA sequence: TGTGCCAGCATCCGGCGGGGTACGCAGTATTTT.